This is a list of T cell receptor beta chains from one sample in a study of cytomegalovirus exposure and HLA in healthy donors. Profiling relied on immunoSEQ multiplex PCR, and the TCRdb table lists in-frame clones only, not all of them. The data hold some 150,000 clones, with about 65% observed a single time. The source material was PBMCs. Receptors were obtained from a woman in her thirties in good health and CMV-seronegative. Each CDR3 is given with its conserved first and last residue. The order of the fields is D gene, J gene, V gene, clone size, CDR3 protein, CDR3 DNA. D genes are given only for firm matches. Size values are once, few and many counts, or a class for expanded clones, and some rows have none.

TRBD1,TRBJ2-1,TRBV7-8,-,CASSPRDRKQFF,TGTGCCAGCAGCCCAAGGGACAGGAAGCAGTTCTTC
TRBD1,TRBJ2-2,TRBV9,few,CASSVVGDRYTGELFF,TGTGCCAGCAGCGTAGTAGGGGACAGATACACCGGGGAGCTGTTTTTT
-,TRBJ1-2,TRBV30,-,CAWRRGNGYTF,TGTGCCTGGAGACGGGGAAATGGCTACACCTTC
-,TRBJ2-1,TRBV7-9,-,CASSFGFDEQFF,TGTGCCAGCAGCTTCGGGTTCGATGAGCAGTTCTTC
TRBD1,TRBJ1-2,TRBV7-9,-,CASSFGQADYGYTF,TGTGCCAGCAGCTTCGGACAGGCTGACTATGGCTACACCTTC
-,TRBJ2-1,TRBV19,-,CASHRGGSSYNEQFF,TGTGCCAGCCACAGGGGGGGTAGCTCCTACAATGAGCAGTTCTTC
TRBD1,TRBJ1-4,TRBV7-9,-,CASSLGQGNEKLFF,TGTGCCAGCAGCTTGGGACAGGGGAATGAAAAACTGTTTTTT
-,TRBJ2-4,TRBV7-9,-,CASSIRGSIQYF,TGTGCCAGCAGCATTAGAGGGTCCATTCAGTACTTC
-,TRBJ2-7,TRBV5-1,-,CASSLGGDEQYF,TGCGCCAGCAGCTTGGGGGGGGACGAGCAGTACTTC
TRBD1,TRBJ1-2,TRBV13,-,CASSLGPTGVNYGYTF,TGTGCCAGCAGCTTAGGCCCGACAGGGGTTAACTATGGCTACACCTTC
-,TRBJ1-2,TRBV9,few,CASSVQGGGYTF,TGTGCCAGCAGCGTACAGGGCGGTGGCTACACCTTC
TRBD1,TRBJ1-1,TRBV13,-,CASSFGQGNTEAFF,TGTGCCAGCAGCTTTGGACAGGGTAACACTGAAGCTTTCTTT
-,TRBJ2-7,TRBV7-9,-,CASSGGKSTNYEQYF,TGTGCCAGCAGCGGCGGGAAGAGCACCAATTACGAGCAGTACTTC
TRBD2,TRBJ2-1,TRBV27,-,CASTPLAGISEQFF,TGTGCCAGCACTCCCCTAGCGGGGATCAGTGAGCAGTTCTTC
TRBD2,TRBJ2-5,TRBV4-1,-,CASSQDLGASGTLEQYF,TGCGCCAGCAGCCAAGATCTTGGGGCTAGCGGGACGCTAGAGCAGTACTTC
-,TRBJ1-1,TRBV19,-,CASSIEGEAFF,TGTGCCAGTAGTATTGAGGGAGAAGCTTTCTTT
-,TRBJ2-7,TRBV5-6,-,CASSWGPNYEQYF,TGTGCCAGCAGCTGGGGGCCAAACTACGAGCAGTACTTC
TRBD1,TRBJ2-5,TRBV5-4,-,CASSITTGGGETQYF,TGTGCCAGCAGCATTACTACAGGGGGCGGGGAGACCCAGTACTTC
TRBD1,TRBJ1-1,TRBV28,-,CASPKRDSQNTEAFF,TGTGCCAGCCCTAAACGGGACAGTCAGAACACTGAAGCTTTCTTT
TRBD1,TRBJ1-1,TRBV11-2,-,CASSFFGDRNTEAFF,TGTGCCAGCAGCTTCTTCGGGGACAGGAACACTGAAGCTTTCTTT
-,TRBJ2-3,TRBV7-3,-,CASSSTHTADTQYF,TGTGCCAGCAGCTCCACCCACACCGCAGATACGCAGTATTTT
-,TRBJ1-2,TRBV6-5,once,CASSPGGAKNYGYTF,TGTGCCAGCAGCCCTGGGGGGGCGAAGAACTATGGCTACACCTTC
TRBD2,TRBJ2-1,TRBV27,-,CASSSGLAYYNEQFF,TGTGCCAGCAGTTCGGGACTAGCCTACTACAATGAGCAGTTCTTC
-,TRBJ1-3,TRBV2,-,CASRSDRSSGNTIYF,TGTGCCAGCAGATCCGACAGGAGCTCTGGAAACACCATATATTTT
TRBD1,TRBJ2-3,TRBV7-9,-,CASSLDRGSYTQYF,TGTGCCAGCAGCCTGGACAGGGGTTCGTATACGCAGTATTTT
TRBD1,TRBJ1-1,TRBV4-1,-,CASRGTVKSEAFF,TGCGCCAGCAGAGGGACAGTCAAGTCTGAAGCTTTCTTT
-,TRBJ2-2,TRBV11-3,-,CASSLEQVTGELFF,TGTGCCAGCAGCTTAGAACAGGTCACCGGGGAGCTGTTTTTT
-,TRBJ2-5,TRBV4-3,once,CASSQSLAGETQYF,TGCGCCAGCAGCCAATCTCTGGCGGGAGAGACCCAGTACTTC
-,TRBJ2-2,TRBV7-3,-,CASSLGFGNGELFF,TGTGCCAGCAGCTTAGGCTTCGGGAACGGGGAGCTGTTTTTT
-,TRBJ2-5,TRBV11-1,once,CASSSGLRGVETQYF,TGTGCCAGCAGCTCGGGACTCCGAGGTGTGGAGACCCAGTACTTC
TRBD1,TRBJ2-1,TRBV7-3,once,CASSRGTGGSYNEQFF,TGTGCCAGCAGCAGGGGGACAGGGGGCTCCTACAATGAGCAGTTCTTC
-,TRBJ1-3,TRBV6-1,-,CASSGQGGRRWDTIYF,TGTGCCAGCAGTGGGCAAGGGGGAAGACGGTGGGACACCATATATTTT
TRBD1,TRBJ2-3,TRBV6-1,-,CASSETPGQGTDTQYF,TGTGCCAGCAGTGAAACCCCGGGACAGGGTACAGATACGCAGTATTTT
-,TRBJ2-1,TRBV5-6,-,CAKSRYNEQFF,TGTGCCAAAAGCCGATACAATGAGCAGTTCTTC
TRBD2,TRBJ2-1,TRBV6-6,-,CASSLRGSRSYNEQFF,TGTGCCAGCAGTCTCCGCGGGAGCCGCTCCTACAATGAGCAGTTCTTC
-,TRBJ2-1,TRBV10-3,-,CAISESAGYADEQFF,TGTGCCATCAGTGAGTCCGCGGGCTATGCGGATGAGCAGTTCTTC
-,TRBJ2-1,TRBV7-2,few,CASSLDSGGYNEQFF,TGTGCCAGCAGCTTAGATAGTGGTGGCTACAATGAGCAGTTCTTC